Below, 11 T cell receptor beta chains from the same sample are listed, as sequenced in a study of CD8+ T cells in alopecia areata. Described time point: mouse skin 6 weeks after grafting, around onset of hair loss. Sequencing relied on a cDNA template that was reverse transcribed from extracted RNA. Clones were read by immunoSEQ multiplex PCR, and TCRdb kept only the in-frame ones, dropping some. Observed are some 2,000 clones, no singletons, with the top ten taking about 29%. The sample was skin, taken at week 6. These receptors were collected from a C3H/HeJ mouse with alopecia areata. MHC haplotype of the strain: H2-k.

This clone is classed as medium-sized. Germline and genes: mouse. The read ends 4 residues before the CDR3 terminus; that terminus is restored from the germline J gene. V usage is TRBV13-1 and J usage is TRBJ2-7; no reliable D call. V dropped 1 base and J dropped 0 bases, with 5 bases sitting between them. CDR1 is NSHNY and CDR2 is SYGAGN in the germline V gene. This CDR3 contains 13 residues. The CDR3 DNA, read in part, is TGTGCCAGCAGTGATTACATCTCCTAT. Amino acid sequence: CASSDYISY. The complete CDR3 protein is CASSDYISYEQYF.

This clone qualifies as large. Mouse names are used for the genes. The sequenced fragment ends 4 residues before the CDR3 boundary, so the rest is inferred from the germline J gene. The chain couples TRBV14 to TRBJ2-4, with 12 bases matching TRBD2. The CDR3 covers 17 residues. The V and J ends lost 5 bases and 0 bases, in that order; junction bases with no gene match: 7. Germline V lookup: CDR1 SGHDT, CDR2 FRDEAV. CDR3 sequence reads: CASSIGTGGTSQNTLYF. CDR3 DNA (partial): TGTGCCAGCAGCATCGGGACTGGGGGGACTAGTCAAAAC.

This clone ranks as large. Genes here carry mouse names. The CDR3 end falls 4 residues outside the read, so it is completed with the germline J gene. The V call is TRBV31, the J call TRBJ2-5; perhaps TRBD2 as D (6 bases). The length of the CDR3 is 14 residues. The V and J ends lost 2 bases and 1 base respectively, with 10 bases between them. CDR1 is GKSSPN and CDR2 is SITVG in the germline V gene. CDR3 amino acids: CAWSSLGYQDTQYF. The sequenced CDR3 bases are TGTGCCTGGAGTTCACTGGGCTACCAAGAC. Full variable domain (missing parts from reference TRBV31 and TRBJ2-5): AQTIHQWPVAEIKAVGSPLSLGCTIKGKSSPNLYWYWQATGGTLQQLFYSITVGQVESVVQLNLSASRPKDDQFILSTEKLLLSHSGFYLCAWSSLGYQDTQYFGPGTRLLVL.

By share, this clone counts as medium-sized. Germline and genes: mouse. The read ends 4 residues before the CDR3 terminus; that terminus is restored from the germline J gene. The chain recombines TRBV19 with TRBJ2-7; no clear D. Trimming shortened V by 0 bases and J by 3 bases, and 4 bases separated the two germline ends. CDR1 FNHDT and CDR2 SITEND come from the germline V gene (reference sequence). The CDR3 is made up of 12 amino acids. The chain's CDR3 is CASSIEGYEQYF. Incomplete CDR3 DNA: TGTGCCAGCAGTATAGAGGGCTAT.

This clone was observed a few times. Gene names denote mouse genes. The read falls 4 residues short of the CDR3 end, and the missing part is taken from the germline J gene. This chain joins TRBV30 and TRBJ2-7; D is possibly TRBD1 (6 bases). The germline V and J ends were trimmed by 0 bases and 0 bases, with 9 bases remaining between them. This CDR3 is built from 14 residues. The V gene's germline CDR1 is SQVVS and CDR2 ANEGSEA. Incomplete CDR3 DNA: TGTAGTTCTAGAGAAGGGGGAAGCTCCTAT. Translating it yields CSSREGGSSY. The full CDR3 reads CSSREGGSSYEQYF.

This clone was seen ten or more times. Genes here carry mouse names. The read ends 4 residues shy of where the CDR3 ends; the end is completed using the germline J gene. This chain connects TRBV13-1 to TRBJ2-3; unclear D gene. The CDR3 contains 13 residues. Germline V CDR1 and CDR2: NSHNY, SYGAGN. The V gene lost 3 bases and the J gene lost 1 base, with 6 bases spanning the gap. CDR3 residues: CASSGRGAETLYF. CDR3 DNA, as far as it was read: TGTGCCAGCAGTGGAAGGGGTGCAGAA.

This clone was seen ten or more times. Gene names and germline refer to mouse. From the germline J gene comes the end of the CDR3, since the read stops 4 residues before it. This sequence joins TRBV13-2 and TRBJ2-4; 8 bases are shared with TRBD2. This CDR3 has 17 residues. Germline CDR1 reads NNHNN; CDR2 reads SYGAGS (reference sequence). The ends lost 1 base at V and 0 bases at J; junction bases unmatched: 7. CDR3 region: CASGDTDWGPSQNTLYF. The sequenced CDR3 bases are TGTGCCAGCGGTGATACTGACTGGGGCCCTAGTCAAAAC.

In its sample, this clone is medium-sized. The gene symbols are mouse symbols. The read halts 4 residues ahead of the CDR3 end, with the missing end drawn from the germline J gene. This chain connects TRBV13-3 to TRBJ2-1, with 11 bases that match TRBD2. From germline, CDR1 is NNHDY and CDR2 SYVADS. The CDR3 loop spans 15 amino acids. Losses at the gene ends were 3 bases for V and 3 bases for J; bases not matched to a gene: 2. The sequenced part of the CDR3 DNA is TGTGCCAGCAGTGTGGACTGGGGGGTCTATGCT. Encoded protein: CASSVDWGVYA. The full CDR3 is CASSVDWGVYAEQFF.

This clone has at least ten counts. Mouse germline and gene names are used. The CDR3 sequence: CASSIEDWGVSQNTLYF. CDR3 DNA, as far as it was read: TGTGCCAGCAGTATAGAAGACTGGGGGGTCAGTCAAAAC. The chain links TRBV19 to TRBJ2-4; 10 bases match TRBD2. Sequencing ends 4 residues short of the CDR3 end; the germline J gene provides the rest. The V gene's germline CDR1 is FNHDT and CDR2 SITEND (reference sequence). There are 17 residues in the CDR3. Trimming removed 0 bases from V and 0 bases from J; junction bases left unmatched: 4.

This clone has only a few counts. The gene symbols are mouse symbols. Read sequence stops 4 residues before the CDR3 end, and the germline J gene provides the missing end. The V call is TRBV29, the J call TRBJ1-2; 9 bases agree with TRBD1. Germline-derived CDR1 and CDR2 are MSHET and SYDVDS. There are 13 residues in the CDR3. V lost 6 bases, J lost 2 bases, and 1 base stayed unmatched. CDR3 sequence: CASRTGGNSDYTF. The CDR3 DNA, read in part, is TGTGCTAGCAGGACAGGGGGGAACTCC. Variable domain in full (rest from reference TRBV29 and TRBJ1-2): DMKVTQMPRYLIKRMGENVLLECGQDMSHETMYWYRQDPGLGLQLIYISYDVDSNSEGDIPKGYRVSRKKREHFSLILDSAKTNQTSVYFCASRTGGNSDYTFGSGTRLLVI.

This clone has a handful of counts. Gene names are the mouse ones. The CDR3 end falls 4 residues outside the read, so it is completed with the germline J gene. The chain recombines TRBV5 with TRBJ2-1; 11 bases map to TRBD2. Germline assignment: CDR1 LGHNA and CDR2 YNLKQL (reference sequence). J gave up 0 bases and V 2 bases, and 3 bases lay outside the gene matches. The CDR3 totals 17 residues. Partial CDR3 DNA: TGTGCCAGCAGCCAAAGGACTGGGGGGTTTAACTATGCT. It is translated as CASSQRTGGFNYA. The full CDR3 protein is CASSQRTGGFNYAEQFF.